The sequence of this TCR beta chain was determined in a study of T cell changes during pregnancy in multiple sclerosis. Libraries were prepared by immunoSEQ multiplex PCR; TCRdb keeps only in-frame clonotypes and omits some of them. The profile covers tens of thousands of clones, with over 85% appearing a single time and roughly 5.4% taken by the ten largest. V was clipped by 3 bases and J by 3 bases; unmatched bases: 3. Germline CDR1 and CDR2: SGDLS and YYNGEE. The CDR3 length is 14 residues. The chain is built from TRBV9 and TRBJ2-7; 10 bases line up with TRBD1. The material sequenced was peripheral blood, taken in the third trimester of pregnancy. This sequence originates from a female donor in good health, enrolled as a control in a pregnancy study. The CDR3 loop is CASSAGQGFYEQYF. CDR3 in DNA: TGTGCCAGCAGCGCGGGACAGGGGTTCTACGAGCAGTACTTC. The full variable domain, rest sourced from reference TRBV9 and TRBJ2-7, is DSGVTQTPKHLITATGQRVTLRCSPRSGDLSVYWYQQSLDQGLQFLIQYYNGEERAKGNILERFSAQQFPDLHSELNLSSLELGDSALYFCASSAGQGFYEQYFGPGTRLTVT.